These 15 T cell receptor beta chains share one sample of origin, sequenced in a study of spatial heterogeneity in lung cancer. TCRdb re-called the 5' RACE reads with MiXCR, one entry per CDR3 protein. The sample has roughly 48,000 distinct CDR3 sequences, about 5.8% seen once; the top ten hold around 10%. Documented time point: sample taken at primary tumor resection. The sequenced sample was PBMCs, obtained at surgery. The receptor source for this set is a male donor with early-stage non-small cell lung cancer.

The table lists this clonotype with many counts. V and J are TRBV7-2 and TRBJ2-5; TRBD1 agrees at 9 bases. Germline CDR1 and CDR2: SGHTA and FQGNSA. The J segment lost 5 bases and the V segment lost 4 bases, leaving 8 bases of the junction unmatched. The CDR3 length is 15 residues. The CDR3 reads CASSSYRGLGETQYF. CDR3 in DNA: TGTGCCAGCAGCTCCTACAGGGGGCTGGGGGAGACCCAGTACTTC.

This clonotype was detected many times. V is TRBV28 and J is TRBJ2-3, with 7 bases matching TRBD2. The germline CDR1 and CDR2 sequences are MDHEN and SYDVKM. J was trimmed by 4 bases and V by 2 bases; bases with no gene match: 6. The CDR3 runs to 15 residues. CDR3 bases: TGTGCCAGCAGTTTACCCCAGGGAGGGGCAGATACGCAGTATTTT. This encodes CASSLPQGGADTQYF.

This clonotype occurred many times. The V and J genes are TRBV27 and TRBJ2-5; 9 bases align to TRBD1. Germline CDR1 and CDR2: MNHEY and SMNVEV (reference sequence). The CDR3 sequence is 14 residues long. With V trimmed by 9 bases and J by 4 bases, 9 bases remained unmatched. In DNA, the CDR3 is TGTGCCAGTAGACAGGGGGTAGCAGGAGAGACCCAGTACTTC. Its translation: CASRQGVAGETQYF.

In this sample, this clonotype turned up many times. J is TRBJ2-1 and V is TRBV20-1, with D tentatively TRBD1 (6 bases). With 5 bases removed from V and 6 bases from J, the gap between germline ends came to 17 bases. Germline CDR1 and CDR2: DFQATT and SNEGSKA (reference sequence). CDR3 length equals 14 residues. The CDR3: CSASPGHTINEQFF. DNA for the CDR3: TGCAGTGCTTCTCCGGGACATACGATCAATGAGCAGTTCTTC.

This chain links TRBV12-3 or TRBV12-4 with TRBJ2-1; TRBD1 agrees at 8 bases. Trimming at V came to 1 base and at J to 9 bases, leaving 5 bases not matched to a gene. The CDR3 is 14 amino acids. CDR3 sequence: CASSLGTGLVEQFF. The DNA for the CDR3 is TGTGCCAGCAGTTTAGGGACAGGGCTAGTTGAGCAGTTCTTC.

This clonotype was seen many times. The CDR3 coding sequence is TGTGCCAGCAGCCCTTTCCGGGCCCCCTCCAGCAATCAGCCCCAGCATTTT. It encodes CASSPFRAPSSNQPQHF. The V and J genes are TRBV7-8 and TRBJ1-5; D is uncertain. V was pared by 5 bases and J by 1 base, with 18 bases between. The CDR3 spans 17 residues. The V gene's germline CDR1 is SGHVS and CDR2 FQNEAQ.

In its sample, this clonotype was seen many times. This rearrangement joins TRBV11-1 to TRBJ2-5; no firm D call. There are 13 residues in the CDR3. Trimming shortened V by 5 bases and J by 4 bases, and 11 bases separated the two germline ends. Germline lookup yields CDR1 SGHAT and CDR2 FQDESV (reference sequence). In DNA form, the CDR3 reads TGTGCCAGCAGCCGAGAGGTCTCAGAGACCCAGTACTTC. Translating gives CASSREVSETQYF.

This clonotype came up many times. The CDR3 DNA follows: TGCAGTGTTAGGGGGCAGGGCGACTATGGCTACACCTTC. It translates to CSVRGQGDYGYTF. The V and J genes are TRBV20-1 and TRBJ1-2; 7 positions match TRBD1. Per germline, CDR1 DFQATT and CDR2 SNEGSKA (reference sequence). This CDR3 has 13 residues. V trimming: 7 bases; J trimming: 3 bases; junction bases outside the gene matches: 8.

This clonotype is labeled as medium-sized. The CDR3 DNA sequence: TGTGCCAGCAGCTTGCGGCATGCCTACGAGCAGTACTTC. Its translation is CASSLRHAYEQYF. This chain links TRBV5-6 with TRBJ2-7; D call uncertain. V was trimmed by 1 base and J by 2 bases, leaving 7 bases between them. The CDR3 covers 13 residues. The germline CDR1 and CDR2 sequences are SGHDT and YYEEEE.

The table lists this clonotype with many counts. The chain has TRBV7-8 and TRBJ2-1; the D gene is possibly TRBD1 (5 bases). Looked up from germline, CDR1 is SGHVS and CDR2 is FQNEAQ. Trimming pared 2 bases from V and 9 bases from J, leaving 17 bases between. The length of the CDR3 is 15 residues. CDR3 loop: CASSLPRAYGSEQFF. CDR3 bases: TGTGCCAGCAGCTTACCCAGGGCGTACGGGTCTGAGCAGTTCTTC.

There are many counts of this clonotype. V gene TRBV20-1 combines with J gene TRBJ1-2; D call uncertain. Germline V CDR1 and CDR2: DFQATT, SNEGSKA (reference sequence). Trimming stripped 2 bases from V and 0 bases from J, with 4 bases between. The CDR3 contains 12 residues. Here the CDR3 reads CSARRTNYGYTF. The CDR3 region has the DNA TGCAGTGCTAGAAGAACTAACTATGGCTACACCTTC.

This clonotype occurred many times. The genes are TRBV20-1 and TRBJ2-1; 9 bases align to TRBD1. The CDR3 has 14 amino acids. Unmatched junction bases numbered 7, after V lost 2 bases and J lost 8 bases. Germline CDR1 is DFQATT and CDR2 is SNEGSKA (reference sequence). This CDR3 is CSARRDRVSDEQFF. The CDR3 DNA reads as TGCAGTGCTAGAAGGGACAGGGTTTCCGATGAGCAGTTCTTC.

There are many counts of this clonotype. The chain recombines TRBV20-1 with TRBJ1-2, with D perhaps TRBD1 (6 bases). Germline V gene sequence: CDR1 DFQATT, CDR2 SNEGSKA (reference sequence). With 0 bases removed from V and 3 bases from J, the gap between germline ends came to 11 bases. This CDR3 is 14 amino acids long. CDR3 nucleotide sequence: TGCAGTGCTAGAGATCACGGGGGGCACTATGGCTACACCTTC. It codes for CSARDHGGHYGYTF.

This clonotype was recorded at least ten times. The chain joins TRBV19 to TRBJ2-3; no definite D call. The CDR3 extends over 14 amino acids. The ends were cut back, 0 bases at V and 1 base at J, with 5 bases in the middle. Germline V gene lookup returns CDR1 LNHDA and CDR2 SQIVND (reference sequence). The chain's CDR3 is CASSIDGRTDTQYF. As DNA, the CDR3 is TGTGCCAGTAGTATAGACGGACGCACAGATACGCAGTATTTT.

This clonotype was observed at least ten times. This chain connects TRBV28 to TRBJ2-3; TRBD2 agrees at 10 bases. With V trimmed by 4 bases and J by 1 base, 8 bases remained unmatched. The CDR3 is 17 residues long. Germline V CDR1 and CDR2: MDHEN, SYDVKM. CDR3 in amino acids: CASSYTSLAGGTDTQYF. CDR3 coding DNA: TGTGCCAGCAGTTATACCTCCCTAGCGGGAGGCACAGATACGCAGTATTTT.